A single sample gave rise to the 21 T cell receptor beta chains below, sequenced in a study of radiation and T cells in renal cell carcinoma. Documented time point: blood 2 weeks post-SBRT. Treatment reported: 15 Gy SBRT to primary tumor, nephrectomy 4 weeks later. Only in-frame clones appear in the TCRdb table, and some are missing; sequencing was by immunoSEQ multiplex PCR. The table records roughly 120,000 clones, roughly 77% of them present only once. The sequencing here drew on blood, taken from a patient whose treatment included radiotherapy and nephrectomy. Source of these receptors: a woman aged 60-75 years with renal cell carcinoma.

The chain recombines TRBV5-1 with TRBJ1-5; TRBD1 agrees at 9 bases. J was trimmed by 11 bases and V by 4 bases; bases with no gene match: 13. The CDR3 spans 15 residues. Germline V gene lookup returns CDR1 SGHRS and CDR2 YFSETQ. The CDR3 DNA reads as TGCGCCAGCAGCCCGGGACAGGGACCCTTTGAGACCCAGCATTTT. Residues: CASSPGQGPFETQHF. Variable domain in full (rest from reference TRBV5-1 and TRBJ1-5): KAGVTQTPRYLIKTRGQQVTLSCSPISGHRSVSWYQQTPGQGLQFLFEYFSETQRNKGNFPGRFSGRQFSNSRSEMNVSTLELGDSALYLCASSPGQGPFETQHFGDGTRLSIL.

This chain links TRBV6-1 with TRBJ1-1; D unclear. V was pared by 5 bases and J by 3 bases, with 7 bases between. Germline V gene sequence: CDR1 MNHNS, CDR2 SASEGT. The CDR3 sequence is 12 residues long. In DNA form, the CDR3 reads TGTGCCAGCAGTTATTTTGACACTGAAGCTTTCTTT. Protein: CASSYFDTEAFF.

A few counts support this clone. The DNA for the CDR3 is TGTGCCAGCAGTTACCGGCTAGCATCCGACAATGAGCAGTTCTTC. It codes for CASSYRLASDNEQFF. V is TRBV6-5 and J is TRBJ2-1; D is perhaps TRBD2 (5 bases). The CDR3 consists of 15 residues. V shed 2 bases and J shed 5 bases, with 13 bases lying between them. The V gene's germline CDR1 is MNHEY and CDR2 SVGAGI.

V is TRBV29-1 and J is TRBJ2-7, with TRBD1 matching over 9 bases. After removal of 4 bases from V and 0 bases from J, the junction contained 10 bases not matched to a gene. CDR1 and CDR2 from the germline V gene are SQVTM and ANQGSEA. This CDR3 comprises 16 residues. The CDR3 spells CSVGDRDRENSYEQYF. The DNA of the CDR3 is TGCAGCGTTGGGGACCGGGACAGGGAAAACTCCTACGAGCAGTACTTC.

This sequence joins TRBV6-5 and TRBJ1-1, with TRBD1 as a possible D gene (5 bases). CDR3 size: 16 residues. Germline loops: CDR1 MNHEY, CDR2 SVGAGI. Between the trimmed V and J ends, which lost 0 bases and 1 base, there was a span of 12 bases. In nucleotides, the CDR3 is TGTGCCAGCAGTTACTCTCGGACACCGAAGAACACTGAAGCTTTCTTT. Encoded protein: CASSYSRTPKNTEAFF.

The chain recombines TRBV28 with TRBJ1-1; the D is unclear. The CDR3 extends over 10 amino acids. Germline lookup yields CDR1 MDHEN and CDR2 SYDVKM. V lost 11 bases and J 7 bases, leaving 11 bases between the germline ends. In DNA, the CDR3 is TGTGCCTCGGGCGGAGGTGAAGCTTTCTTT. Protein sequence: CASGGGEAFF.

This clone has a single count. The V gene is TRBV15, the J gene TRBJ1-5, with D perhaps TRBD1 (5 bases). Germline V gene data show CDR1 as LNHNV and CDR2 as YYDKDF (reference sequence). The V and J ends lost 0 bases and 6 bases respectively, with 12 bases between them. This CDR3 has 15 amino acids. The CDR3 region is CATSRERGGGQPQHF. In DNA form, the CDR3 reads TGTGCCACCAGCAGAGAAAGGGGAGGAGGTCAGCCCCAGCATTTT.

The V call is TRBV29-1, the J call TRBJ2-5, with 10 bases lining up with TRBD2. The end of the DNA aligns better with TRBJ2-7, so the J call may be wrong. Looked up from germline, CDR1 is SQVTM and CDR2 is ANQGSEA. The CDR3 spans 16 residues. DNA of the CDR3: TGCAGCGTCCAGGGGGCTAGCGGGAGCCGTGCCTACGAGCAGTACTTC. Translating gives CSVQGASGSRAYEQYF.

The V gene is TRBV5-6, the J gene TRBJ2-1; 12 bases line up with TRBD2. The CDR3 length is 17 residues. Germline V gene sequence: CDR1 SGHDT, CDR2 YYEEEE. Trimming took 4 bases from V and 2 from J; bases not matched to a gene: 7. CDR3 residues: CASSLGGLAGPYNEQFF. Here the CDR3 DNA reads TGTGCCAGCAGCCTCGGAGGACTAGCGGGGCCCTACAATGAGCAGTTCTTC. Together with reference TRBV5-6 and TRBJ2-1, the CDR3 gives the full variable domain: DAGVTQSPTHLIKTRGQQVTLRCSPKSGHDTVSWYQQALGQGPQFIFQYYEEEERQRGNFPDRFSGHQFPNYSSELNVNALLLGDSALYLCASSLGGLAGPYNEQFFGPGTRLTVL.

The CDR3 DNA follows: TGTGCCAGCAGCTTTTCTAGCGGCGATGAGCAGTTCTTC. Translation: CASSFSSGDEQFF. V usage is TRBV5-6 and J usage is TRBJ2-1, with TRBD2 matching over 7 bases. J gave up 8 bases and V 2 bases, and 4 bases lay outside the gene matches. This CDR3 contains 13 residues. Germline assignment: CDR1 SGHDT and CDR2 YYEEEE.

V gene TRBV6-5 combines with J gene TRBJ2-1, with D tentatively TRBD1 or TRBD2 (5 bases each). Between the trimmed V and J ends, which lost 6 bases and 6 bases, there was a span of 18 bases. CDR3 size: 15 residues. Per germline, CDR1 MNHEY and CDR2 SVGAGI. CDR3: CASRADRLLTNEQFF. For the CDR3, the DNA is TGTGCCAGCAGAGCAGACAGACTATTAACCAATGAGCAGTTCTTC.

This chain connects TRBV5-4 to TRBJ2-3; 11 positions agree with TRBD2. Trimming removed 0 bases from V and 2 bases from J; junction bases left unmatched: 5. The CDR3 extends over 17 amino acids. Germline V lookup: CDR1 SGHNT, CDR2 YYREEE (reference sequence). The CDR3 DNA is TGTGCCAGCAGCTTGGGCCTAGCGGGGGGTCTCACAGATACGCAGTATTTT. Its translation: CASSLGLAGGLTDTQYF.

The chain combines TRBV19 with TRBJ2-1, with D tentatively TRBD1 (6 bases). The germline CDR1 and CDR2 sequences are LNHDA and SQIVND (reference sequence). Trimming pared 6 bases from V and 5 bases from J, leaving 11 bases between. CDR3 length: 13 amino acids. The CDR3 nucleotides read TGTGCCAGTAGACTCCGGGACAACAATGAGCAGTTCTTC. Encoded protein: CASRLRDNNEQFF.

The chain recombines TRBV7-6 with TRBJ2-3; possible D gene TRBD2, 6 bases. This CDR3 is built from 16 residues. The V and J ends lost 3 bases and 0 bases respectively, with 13 bases between them. CDR1 and CDR2 (germline): SGHVS, FNYEAQ. The CDR3 sequence: CASSFDVAASTDTQYF. CDR3 in DNA: TGTGCCAGCAGCTTTGACGTAGCGGCTAGCACAGATACGCAGTATTTT.

This chain joins TRBV10-3 and TRBJ2-6, with no clear D. V was cut by 5 bases and J by 0 bases, with 14 bases left in between. The CDR3 covers 17 residues. Per germline, CDR1 ENHRY and CDR2 SYGVKD. CDR3 nucleotides: TGTGCCATCAGTCTCGTCCCTACAAGCTCTGGGGCCAACGTCCTGACTTTC. Its protein product is CAISLVPTSSGANVLTF.

The V call is TRBV5-4, the J call TRBJ2-5; possible D gene TRBD2, 7 bases. Trimming left V 9 bases short and J 5 bases short, with 17 bases between. CDR3 length: 13 residues. Germline lookup yields CDR1 SGHNT and CDR2 YYREEE (reference sequence). CDR3 in DNA: TGTGCCATTCTCAATAGGGGGGGGGAGACCCAGTACTTC. Protein: CAILNRGGETQYF.

CDR3 sequence reads: CASSQGPMRAGVKQETQYF. The CDR3 region has the DNA TGCGCCAGCAGCCAAGGCCCTATGCGGGCGGGAGTAAAGCAAGAGACCCAGTACTTC. The chain joins TRBV4-1 to TRBJ2-5, with 7 bases fitting TRBD2. Germline CDR1 reads MGHRA; CDR2 reads YSYEKL. The CDR3 runs 19 residues. Trimming took 1 base from V and 2 from J; bases not matched to a gene: 16.

V gene TRBV5-4 combines with J gene TRBJ2-2; 9 bases match TRBD2. Germline V gives CDR1 SGHNT, CDR2 YYREEE (reference sequence). V was clipped by 0 bases and J by 6 bases; unmatched bases: 6. The CDR3 consists of 16 residues. CDR3: CASSLAGLAGSGELFF. In DNA, the CDR3 is TGTGCCAGCAGCTTGGCCGGTCTAGCGGGATCCGGGGAGCTGTTTTTT.

This sequence joins TRBV4-1 and TRBJ2-5; a possible D gene is TRBD1 (6 bases). The CDR3 consists of 15 residues. Germline lookup yields CDR1 MGHRA and CDR2 YSYEKL. Trimming took 5 bases from V and 4 from J, leaving 17 bases between them. The CDR3 sequence is CASSDARGIGETQYF. DNA for the CDR3: TGCGCCAGCAGCGACGCAAGGGGGATTGGAGAGACCCAGTACTTC.

The rearrangement joins TRBV6-6 to TRBJ1-2; D is undetermined. Trimming took off 4 bases at V and 3 bases at J, with 9 bases between the two ends. The length of the CDR3 is 13 residues. Germline V gives CDR1 MNHNY, CDR2 SVGAGI (reference sequence). The CDR3 nucleotides are TGTGCCAGCAGTTCAACACAAGACTATGGCTACACCTTC. This sequence encodes CASSSTQDYGYTF.

CDR3 DNA: TGTGCCAGTAGTTCCGTAGGGGGAGGGGGTTTTGAGCAGTTCTTC. It yields the protein CASSSVGGGGFEQFF. The chain uses TRBV19 and TRBJ2-1; possible D gene TRBD2, 7 bases. The CDR3 has 15 amino acids. Germline V gives CDR1 LNHDA, CDR2 SQIVND (reference sequence). V was trimmed by 5 bases and J by 9 bases, leaving 20 bases between them.